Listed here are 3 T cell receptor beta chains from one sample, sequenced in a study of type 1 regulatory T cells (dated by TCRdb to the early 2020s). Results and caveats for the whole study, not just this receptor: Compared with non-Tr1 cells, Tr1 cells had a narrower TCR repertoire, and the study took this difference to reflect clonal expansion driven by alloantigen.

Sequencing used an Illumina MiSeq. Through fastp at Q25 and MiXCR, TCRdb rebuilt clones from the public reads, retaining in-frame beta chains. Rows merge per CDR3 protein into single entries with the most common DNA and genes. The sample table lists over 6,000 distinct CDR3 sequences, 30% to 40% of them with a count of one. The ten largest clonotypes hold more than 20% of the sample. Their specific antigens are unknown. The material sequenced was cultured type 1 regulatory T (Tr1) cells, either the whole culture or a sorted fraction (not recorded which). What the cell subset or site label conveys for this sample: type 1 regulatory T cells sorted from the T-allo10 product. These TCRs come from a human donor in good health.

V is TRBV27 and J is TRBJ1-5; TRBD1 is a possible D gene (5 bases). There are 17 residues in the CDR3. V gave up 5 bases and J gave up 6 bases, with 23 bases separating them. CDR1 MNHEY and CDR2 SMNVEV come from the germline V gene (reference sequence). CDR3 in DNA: TGTGCCAGCAGTCCCAGGGTCATCGGCGGTTCGCTTCAGCCCCAGCATTTT. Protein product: CASSPRVIGGSLQPQHF.

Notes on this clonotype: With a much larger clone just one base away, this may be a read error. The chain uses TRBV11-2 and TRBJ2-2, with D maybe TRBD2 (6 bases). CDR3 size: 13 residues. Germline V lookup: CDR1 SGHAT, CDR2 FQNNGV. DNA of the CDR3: TGTGCCAGCAGCTTAGTCCTCTCCGGGGGGCTGTTTTTT. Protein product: CASSLVLSGGLFF.

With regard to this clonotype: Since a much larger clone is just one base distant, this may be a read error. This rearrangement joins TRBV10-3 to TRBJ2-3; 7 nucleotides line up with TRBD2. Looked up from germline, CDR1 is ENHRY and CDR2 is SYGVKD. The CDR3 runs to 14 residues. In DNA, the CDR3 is TGTGCCATCAATGGCGGGAGTTCGTTAGATACGCGGTATTTT. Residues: CAINGGSSLDTRYF.